These T cell receptor beta chains were read from a single sample in a study of a mutant IDH1 vaccine in newly diagnosed glioma. Method: immunoSEQ multiplex PCR; TCRdb's copy keeps in-frame clones and lacks some. Of tens of thousands of clones in the sample, roughly 80% were seen once. Their recognized antigens are unknown. Sequencing was performed on PBMCs, taken from a glioma patient whose treatment included an IDH1 peptide vaccine. Receptors originate from a woman between 18 and 30 years old with glioma. The CDR3 runs from the conserved cysteine through the conserved F or W. The D gene is left open where the match is weak. Expanded clones get a size class; other rows say once, few or many, or leave the size out.

CDR3	DNA	size	D	V	J
CASSLAPGQGGDTQYF	TGTGCCAGCAGCCTGGCCCCGGGACAGGGTGGAGATACGCAGTATTTT	-	TRBD1	TRBV11-3	TRBJ2-3
CASSLAGTDNSPLHF	TGTGCCAGCAGCTTGGCTGGGACTGATAATTCACCCCTCCACTTT	-	-	TRBV5-5	TRBJ1-6
CASSIDLASRNTEAFF	TGTGCCAGTAGTATAGATTTGGCCAGCCGGAACACTGAAGCTTTCTTT	-	-	TRBV19	TRBJ1-1
CAIPGDYNEQFF	TGTGCCATCCCAGGGGACTACAATGAGCAGTTCTTC	-	-	TRBV2	TRBJ2-1
CASEWADTQYF	TGTGCCTCGGAGTGGGCCGATACGCAGTATTTT	-	-	TRBV30	TRBJ2-3
CASSYNPTEAFF	TGTGCCAGCAGTTACAACCCCACTGAAGCTTTCTTT	-	-	TRBV6-6	TRBJ1-1
CASGHVNTEAFF	TGTGCCAGCGGACATGTGAACACTGAAGCTTTCTTT	-	-	TRBV7-9	TRBJ1-1
CSVDLYGYTF	TGCAGCGTTGACCTTTATGGCTACACCTTC	-	-	TRBV29-1	TRBJ1-2
CASREGVGPLHF	TGTGCCAGCAGGGAAGGGGTCGGGCCCCTCCACTTT	-	-	TRBV11-2	TRBJ1-6
CASSPGHLSNQPQHF	TGTGCCAGCAGCCCGGGACATCTTAGCAATCAGCCCCAGCATTTT	-	-	TRBV7-2	TRBJ1-5
CASSQDVAGELFF	TGTGCCAGCAGTCAGGACGTCGCCGGGGAGCTGTTTTTT	-	-	TRBV25-1	TRBJ2-2
CASSGSRFRGNQPQHF	TGTGCCAGCAGTGGTTCTAGGTTTAGGGGCAATCAGCCCCAGCATTTT	-	-	TRBV2	TRBJ1-5
CASAGTGVQPQHF	TGTGCCAGCGCCGGGACAGGGGTACAGCCCCAGCATTTT	-	TRBD1	TRBV6-1	TRBJ1-5
CASSATGGRTEAFF	TGTGCCAGCTCAGCGACAGGGGGTCGGACTGAAGCTTTCTTT	-	TRBD1	TRBV18	TRBJ1-1
CASSPVMWETQYF	TGTGCCAGCTCACCCGTCATGTGGGAGACCCAGTACTTC	-	-	TRBV18	TRBJ2-5
CASSIEQSQYF	TGTGCCAGCAGCATAGAGCAGTCGCAGTATTTT	-	-	TRBV11-3	TRBJ2-3
CASSPGTGVYEQYF	TGCGCCAGCAGCCCCGGGACAGGGGTCTACGAGCAGTACTTC	-	TRBD1	TRBV5-1	TRBJ2-7
CASSLTANTEAFF	TGTGCCAGCAGTTTGACAGCGAACACTGAAGCTTTCTTT	-	-	TRBV27	TRBJ1-1
CASSTLEQGVELFF	TGTGCCAGCTCCACATTAGAACAGGGCGTGGAGCTGTTTTTT	-	-	TRBV14	TRBJ2-2
CAISDGGGPGAFF	TGTGCCATCAGTGATGGGGGAGGTCCGGGGGCTTTCTTT	few	-	TRBV10-3	TRBJ1-1
CASSPGLGQLFEETQYF	TGCGCCAGCAGCCCCGGGTTGGGGCAACTCTTCGAAGAGACCCAGTACTTC	-	-	TRBV5-1	TRBJ2-5
CASSLHVRTGTFF	TGTGCCAGCAGCTTACACGTACGGACAGGGACTTTCTTT	few	TRBD1	TRBV7-2	TRBJ1-1
CASSYTRQANTEAFF	TGCGCCAGCAGCTACACTCGACAGGCAAACACTGAAGCTTTCTTT	-	-	TRBV5-1	TRBJ1-1
CASSYGTSWTNEKLFF	TGTGCCAGCAGCTACGGGACCTCGTGGACTAATGAAAAACTGTTTTTT	-	-	TRBV13	TRBJ1-4
CASSIQGVVDTQYF	TGTGCCAGCAGTATCCAGGGGGTTGTAGATACGCAGTATTTT	-	TRBD1	TRBV28	TRBJ2-3
CASRERGSQETQYF	TGTGCCAGCAGGGAACGGGGGTCTCAAGAGACCCAGTACTTC	-	-	TRBV6-5	TRBJ2-5
CATSRQGQTSEAFF	TGTGCCACCAGCAGGCAGGGACAGACAAGTGAAGCTTTCTTT	-	TRBD1	TRBV15	TRBJ1-1
CASSSVGGNQPQHF	TGTGCCAGCAGCTCAGTCGGTGGCAATCAGCCCCAGCATTTT	-	-	TRBV5-5	TRBJ1-5
CASSPHSREMNTEAFF	TGTGCCAGCAGCCCCCACTCGAGGGAGATGAACACTGAAGCTTTCTTT	few	-	TRBV9	TRBJ1-1
CASSIGESLNSEQYF	TGTGCCAGTAGTATAGGGGAGTCTCTTAATTCCGAGCAGTACTTC	-	-	TRBV19	TRBJ2-7
CASSGQGRRLQGSDTQYF	TGCGCCAGCAGCGGCCAAGGGAGACGGCTCCAGGGATCAGATACGCAGTATTTT	-	-	TRBV5-1	TRBJ2-3